Each of the 5 T cell receptor beta chains below was sequenced from the same sample in a study of blood T cell repertoires in COVID-19. Sequencing used immunoSEQ multiplex PCR; TCRdb keeps in-frame clones, though not all of them. The sample records around 130,000 clones, around 76% being singletons. Sequencing used peripheral blood. The receptors shown here come from a human donor in a cohort sampled during active COVID-19.

This chain links TRBV4-1 with TRBJ1-2, with 11 bases aligning to TRBD1. CDR3 length: 18 residues. CDR1 MGHRA and CDR2 YSYEKL come from the germline V gene. Losses at the gene ends were 0 bases for V and 8 bases for J; bases not matched to a gene: 14. The CDR3 reads CASSQDTGTGGLIGGYTF. The CDR3 nucleotides are TGCGCCAGCAGCCAAGACACCGGGACAGGGGGACTTATAGGCGGCTACACCTTC.

The chain is built from TRBV4-2 and TRBJ1-4, with D unresolved. The CDR3 has 15 residues. V was cut by 1 base and J by 4 bases, with 10 bases left in between. Germline CDR1 and CDR2: LGHNA and YNFKEQ. The CDR3 spells CASSQVPLDNEKLFF. For the CDR3, the DNA is TGTGCCAGCAGCCAAGTACCACTCGATAATGAAAAACTGTTTTTT.

The V call is TRBV12-3 or TRBV12-4, the J call TRBJ1-2; D not certain. Trimming shortened V by 6 bases and J by 6 bases, and 5 bases separated the two germline ends. The CDR3 totals 10 residues. The DNA for the CDR3 is TGTGCCAGCAGCCGAGATGGCTACACCTTC. Protein product: CASSRDGYTF.

This clone was recorded a few times. The V gene is TRBV5-1, the J gene TRBJ2-2; D is possibly TRBD1 (6 bases). Germline loops: CDR1 SGHRS, CDR2 YFSETQ. There are 16 residues in the CDR3. The V and J ends lost 4 bases and 4 bases respectively, with 17 bases between them. In DNA form, the CDR3 reads TGCGCCAGCAGCCCTACCGGGACATTAGGCACCGGGGAGCTGTTTTTT. Translation: CASSPTGTLGTGELFF.

This clone was recorded only once. J is TRBJ2-3 and V is TRBV5-1; D unclear. CDR1 and CDR2 from the germline V gene are SGHRS and YFSETQ. This CDR3 is 14 amino acids long. Trimming removed 0 bases at V and 0 bases at J, with 5 bases between. The CDR3, as DNA: TGCGCCAGCAGCTTGGCAGGTAGCACAGATACGCAGTATTTT. As protein: CASSLAGSTDTQYF.